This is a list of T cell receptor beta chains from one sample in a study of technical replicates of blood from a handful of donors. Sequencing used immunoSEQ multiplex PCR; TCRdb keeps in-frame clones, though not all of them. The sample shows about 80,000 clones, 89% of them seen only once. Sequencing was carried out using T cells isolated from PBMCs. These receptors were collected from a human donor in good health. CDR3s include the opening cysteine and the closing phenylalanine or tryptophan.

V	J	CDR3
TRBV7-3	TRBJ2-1	CASSSGAGTNEQFF
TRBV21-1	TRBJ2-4	CASLLTGYNTKNIQYF
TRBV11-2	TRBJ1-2	CASSPTGGLNYGYTF
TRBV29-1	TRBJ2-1	CSGRQGLNEQFF
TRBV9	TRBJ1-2	CASSGTGYGYTF
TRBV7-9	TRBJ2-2	CASSSLEGQELAGELFF
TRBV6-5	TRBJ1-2	CASSPGTGSGYTF
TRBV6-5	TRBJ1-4	CASSYSGVNEKLFF
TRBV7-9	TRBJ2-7	CASKLQGAEEQYF
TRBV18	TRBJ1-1	CASSPVGGYTEAFF
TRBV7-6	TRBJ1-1	CASSLQGANTEAFF
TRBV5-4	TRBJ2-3	CASSLGTGGDTQYF
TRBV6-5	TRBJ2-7	CASRTDRDHEQYF
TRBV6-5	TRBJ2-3	CASSYYGTGYQDTQYF
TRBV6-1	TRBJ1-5	CASGQGNQPQHF
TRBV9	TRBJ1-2	CASSVADDYGYTF
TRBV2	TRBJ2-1	CASSVPTSPSIAGGLLAYNEQFF
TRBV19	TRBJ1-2	CAIPTPMTGNYGYTF
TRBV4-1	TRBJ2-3	CASSQDDIGGTDTQYF
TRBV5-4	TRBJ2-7	CASSLDRIYEQYF
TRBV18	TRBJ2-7	CASSTSGGERYEQYF
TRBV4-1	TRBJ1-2	CASSPGGQGKEDGYTF
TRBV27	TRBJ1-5	CASSLIRGIHQPQHF
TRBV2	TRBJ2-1	CASRWGSSSYNEQFF
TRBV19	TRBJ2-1	CASSIGLAPNEQFF
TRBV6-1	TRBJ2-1	CASSDPLSGSYEQFF
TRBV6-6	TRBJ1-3	CASAVLSSGNTIYF
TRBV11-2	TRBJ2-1	CASSLVGSGRAGYEQFF
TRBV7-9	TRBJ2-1	CASSSTRLESYNEQFF
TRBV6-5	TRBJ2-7	CASRPGQIYEQYF
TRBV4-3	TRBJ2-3	CASSQDVAGGRDTQYF
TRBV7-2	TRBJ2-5	CASSLKETQYF
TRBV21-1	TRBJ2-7	CASSSPARGWRGAYEQYF
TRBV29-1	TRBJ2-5	CSVGREETQYF
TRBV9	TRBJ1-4	CASSVARGGDEKLFF
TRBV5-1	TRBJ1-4	CASSLRTGREEKLFF
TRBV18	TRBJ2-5	CASSLLDREETQYF
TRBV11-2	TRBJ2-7	CASSLDPPSREQYF
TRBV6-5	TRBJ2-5	CASSGLAQETQYF
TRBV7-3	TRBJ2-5	CASSLDRAQETQYF
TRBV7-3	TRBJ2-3	CASSPGTDTQYF
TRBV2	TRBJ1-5	CASRGPISDSNQPQHF
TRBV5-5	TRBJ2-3	CASSLGHTSSTDTQYF
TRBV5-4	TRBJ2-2	CASSLFYGTDNTGELFF
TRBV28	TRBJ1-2	CASSFQVAWGYTF
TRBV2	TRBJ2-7	CASTLDRAGSYEQYF
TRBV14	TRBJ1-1	CASSPFGEAFF
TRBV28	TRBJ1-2	CASRGLEGYTF
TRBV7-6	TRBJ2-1	CASRSPTAGSSYNEQFF
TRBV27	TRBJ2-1	CASSPTGTSGSYQGEQFF
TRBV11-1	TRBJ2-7	CASSFKQGYEQYF
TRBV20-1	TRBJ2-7	CSALTSYEQYF
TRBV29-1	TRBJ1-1	CSVAGTGGTEAFF
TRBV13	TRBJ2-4	CASSQGTEAAKNIQYF
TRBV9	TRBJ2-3	CASSHPGLAGSTDTQYF
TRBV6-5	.	CASSRQGYDEQYF
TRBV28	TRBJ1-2	CASSLVTGDGLYGYTF
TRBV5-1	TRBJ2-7	CASRIGGEGGEQYF